One and the same sample provided the 20 T cell receptor beta chains below, sequenced in a study of blood T cell repertoires in COVID-19. Clones were read by immunoSEQ multiplex PCR, and TCRdb kept only the in-frame ones, dropping some. This table holds about 110,000 clones, 80% to 90% found once. What was sequenced was peripheral blood. All receptors derive from a human donor in a cohort sampled during active COVID-19.

The rearrangement links TRBV27 to TRBJ2-3, with a possible D match to TRBD2 (6 bases). This CDR3 comprises 13 residues. V was pared by 2 bases and J by 11 bases, with 14 bases between. Germline V lookup: CDR1 MNHEY, CDR2 SMNVEV (reference sequence). Here the CDR3 reads CASSLEVGGVQYF. The CDR3 coding sequence is TGTGCCAGCAGTTTAGAGGTCGGGGGTGTGCAGTATTTT.

The genes are TRBV24-1 and TRBJ2-1, with 7 positions matching TRBD1. CDR1 KGHDR and CDR2 SFDVKD come from the germline V gene. The CDR3 runs 14 residues. V lost 5 bases and J lost 4; bases outside the gene matches: 4. The CDR3 coding sequence is TGTGCCACCAGTGCCTGGACAGGTTACAATGAGCAGTTCTTC. It specifies CATSAWTGYNEQFF.

This clone came up a few times. V usage is TRBV4-1 and J usage is TRBJ1-5; D is uncertain. The CDR3 length is 19 residues. The germline gives CDR1 MGHRA, CDR2 YSYEKL. Trimming shortened V by 1 base and J by 0 bases, and 19 bases separated the two germline ends. The CDR3 protein is CASSQVAARGINSNQPQHF. The CDR3 DNA follows: TGCGCCAGCAGCCAAGTTGCGGCCAGAGGGATAAATAGCAATCAGCCCCAGCATTTT.

V gene TRBV29-1 combines with J gene TRBJ2-2, with a tentative D call TRBD2 (7 bases). V was pared by 5 bases and J by 0 bases, with 19 bases between. This CDR3 is built from 17 residues. The V gene's germline CDR1 is SQVTM and CDR2 ANQGSEA. The CDR3 nucleotides are TGCAGCGTTTACCTCCAAGGGGGGGGCCCGAACACCGGGGAGCTGTTTTTT. Translating it yields CSVYLQGGGPNTGELFF.

This chain joins TRBV6-1 and TRBJ1-1; 8 bases align to TRBD1. The CDR3 runs to 13 residues. Trimming took 3 bases from V and 3 from J; bases not matched to a gene: 0. CDR1 and CDR2 from the germline V gene are MNHNS and SASEGT. CDR3 protein: CASSDRGHTEAFF. As DNA, the CDR3 is TGTGCCAGCAGTGACAGGGGGCACACTGAAGCTTTCTTT.

The chain employs TRBV27 and TRBJ2-3; TRBD2 aligns across 7 bases. The CDR3 is 17 amino acids. Germline V lookup: CDR1 MNHEY, CDR2 SMNVEV (reference sequence). V lost 6 bases, J lost 2 bases, and 14 bases stayed unmatched. The CDR3 DNA reads TGTGCCAGCAGAAGATTTGGGGCGGGAGTAGACACAGATACGCAGTATTTT. Amino acid sequence: CASRRFGAGVDTDTQYF.

The chain links TRBV5-6 to TRBJ2-3; 9 bases map to TRBD1. The CDR3 sequence is 15 residues long. The V gene end was trimmed by 4 bases and the J gene end by 6 bases; junction bases not matched to a gene: 9. From germline, CDR1 is SGHDT and CDR2 YYEEEE. The CDR3 here is CASSLWTGAFDTQYF. The CDR3 nucleotides are TGTGCCAGCAGCCTGTGGACAGGGGCGTTCGATACGCAGTATTTT.

The chain couples TRBV9 to TRBJ2-7; a weak D match, TRBD1 (5 bases). The germline V gene encodes CDR1 SGDLS and CDR2 YYNGEE. The CDR3 runs 14 residues. The V and J ends lost 0 bases and 7 bases respectively, with 14 bases between them. CDR3 nucleotides: TGTGCCAGCAGCGTAGGTCAGCAGGGTCGAGAGCAGTACTTC. This sequence encodes CASSVGQQGREQYF.

V is TRBV19 and J is TRBJ1-5; D possibly corresponds to TRBD1 (5 bases). V lost 3 bases and J lost 6, with 9 bases in between. The V gene's germline CDR1 is LNHDA and CDR2 SQIVND (reference sequence). CDR3 size: 13 residues. The CDR3 DNA is TGTGCCAGTAGTATCGACAGAGCTCAGCCCCAGCATTTT. As protein: CASSIDRAQPQHF.

In this sample, this clone turned up once. V gene TRBV9 combines with J gene TRBJ2-7; 9 positions agree with TRBD1. Germline values: CDR1 SGDLS, CDR2 YYNGEE. V was clipped by 2 bases and J by 9 bases; unmatched bases: 9. The CDR3 covers 14 residues. Here the CDR3 reads CASSVRTGDSSQYF. The CDR3 bases are TGTGCCAGCAGCGTCCGGACAGGGGATTCGTCGCAGTACTTC.

The rearrangement uses TRBV5-1 and TRBJ1-1; 8 bases fit TRBD1. Germline V gives CDR1 SGHRS, CDR2 YFSETQ. This CDR3 is built from 15 residues. V gave up 3 bases and J gave up 2 bases; unmatched junction bases: 6. The CDR3 loop reads CASSSRGQANTEAFF. Here the CDR3 DNA reads TGCGCCAGCAGCTCTCGGGGACAGGCTAACACTGAAGCTTTCTTT.

The J gene is TRBJ1-4, the V gene TRBV6-2 or TRBV6-3; D remains unclear. From germline, CDR1 is MNHEY and CDR2 SVGEGT. V shed 2 bases and J shed 11 bases, with 6 bases lying between them. The CDR3 runs 11 residues. Here the CDR3 reads CASSYNGKLFF. In nucleotides, the CDR3 is TGTGCCAGCAGTTACAACGGGAAACTGTTTTTT.

This chain uses TRBV19 with TRBJ2-3; the match to TRBD1 covers 7 bases. In germline, CDR1 is LNHDA, CDR2 SQIVND (reference sequence). After removal of 10 bases from V and 6 bases from J, the junction contained 10 bases not matched to a gene. CDR3 length equals 13 residues. This CDR3 is CATQGQGVDTQYF. The CDR3 bases are TGTGCCACGCAGGGTCAGGGGGTCGATACGCAGTATTTT.

The chain joins TRBV2 to TRBJ2-7, with 11 nucleotides matching TRBD1. Germline-derived CDR1 and CDR2 are SNHLY and FYNNEI. Trimming cost V 7 bases and J 3 bases; bases outside gene matches: 11. The CDR3 is 16 residues long. The CDR3 nucleotides read TGTGCCAGCACTCCACGTTCCGGGACAGGGGGCTACGAGCAGTACTTC. It yields the protein CASTPRSGTGGYEQYF.

V usage is TRBV5-4 and J usage is TRBJ1-1; tentatively, D is TRBD1 (5 bases). With 4 bases removed from V and 2 bases from J, the gap between germline ends came to 9 bases. The CDR3 length is 13 residues. In germline, CDR1 is SGHNT, CDR2 YYREEE (reference sequence). The CDR3 DNA is TGTGCCAGCAGCATGGGACTCAACACTGAAGCTTTCTTT. Translation gives CASSMGLNTEAFF.

The chain recombines TRBV6-5 with TRBJ1-4; unclear D gene. Germline V gene sequence: CDR1 MNHEY, CDR2 SVGAGI. V lost 0 bases and J lost 0, with 5 bases in between. CDR3 length equals 15 residues. CDR3 DNA sequence: TGTGCCAGCAGTTACTCTATATCAACTAATGAAAAACTGTTTTTT. Translation: CASSYSISTNEKLFF.

The chain joins TRBV24-1 to TRBJ2-1; 10 bases match TRBD2. This CDR3 region has 16 residues. In germline, CDR1 is KGHDR, CDR2 SFDVKD. V was pared by 3 bases and J by 7 bases, with 8 bases of the junction left unmatched. The CDR3 loop reads CATSDPSGGALNEQFF. CDR3 DNA: TGTGCCACCAGTGATCCTAGCGGGGGCGCCTTGAATGAGCAGTTCTTC.

The V gene is TRBV5-1, the J gene TRBJ2-7; D ambiguous. The CDR3 consists of 14 residues. The germline V and J ends were trimmed by 0 bases and 5 bases, with 12 bases remaining between them. Germline V CDR1 and CDR2: SGHRS, YFSETQ. The CDR3 loop is CASSLVTGNDEQYF. The CDR3 DNA reads as TGCGCCAGCAGCTTGGTAACGGGTAACGACGAGCAGTACTTC.

CDR3 in DNA: TGTGCCAGCAGGGACAGGGAAGTCACAGATACGCAGTATTTT. This gives the protein CASRDREVTDTQYF. The chain uses TRBV2 and TRBJ2-3; TRBD1 matches 8 bases. The germline gives CDR1 SNHLY, CDR2 FYNNEI. The V and J ends lost 6 bases and 2 bases, in that order; junction bases with no gene match: 4. The CDR3 has 14 amino acids.

The count of this clone is one. The gene calls are TRBV5-1 and TRBJ2-5, with 7 nucleotides matching TRBD2. This CDR3 comprises 14 residues. Looked up from germline, CDR1 is SGHRS and CDR2 is YFSETQ. After removal of 2 bases from V and 4 bases from J, the junction contained 5 bases not matched to a gene. The CDR3 DNA is TGCGCCAGCAGCTTCGGCCAGCGGGGAGAGACCCAGTACTTC. Its translation: CASSFGQRGETQYF.